This T cell receptor beta chain was identified during a study of CD8+CD57+ T cells in acquired aplastic anemia. The CDR3 runs 13 residues. The V and J ends lost 10 bases and 6 bases, in that order; junction bases with no gene match: 12. The germline V gene has CDR1 SGHKS and CDR2 YYEKEE (reference sequence). Notes on the study in general: Patients and healthy controls showed no significant CD8+ Simpson's diversity difference.

Concerning this clonotype itself: Its target is unknown.

CDR3 and TCR beta VDJ profiling relied on a genomic DNA template. TCRdb re-called the reads through MiXCR, storing one row per CDR3 protein. Here the sample spans about 160,000 distinct CDR3 sequences, roughly 47% being singletons. The V gene is TRBV5-5, the J gene TRBJ1-2; 7 bases line up with TRBD1. This sequence originates from a human donor in good health. The sample consisted of sorted CD4+, CD8+, or CD8+CD57+ T cells (not recorded which) from PBMCs. CDR3 bases: TGTGCCTCATCCTCGCGACAGGGTGATGGCTACACCTTC. It yields the protein CASSSRQGDGYTF.